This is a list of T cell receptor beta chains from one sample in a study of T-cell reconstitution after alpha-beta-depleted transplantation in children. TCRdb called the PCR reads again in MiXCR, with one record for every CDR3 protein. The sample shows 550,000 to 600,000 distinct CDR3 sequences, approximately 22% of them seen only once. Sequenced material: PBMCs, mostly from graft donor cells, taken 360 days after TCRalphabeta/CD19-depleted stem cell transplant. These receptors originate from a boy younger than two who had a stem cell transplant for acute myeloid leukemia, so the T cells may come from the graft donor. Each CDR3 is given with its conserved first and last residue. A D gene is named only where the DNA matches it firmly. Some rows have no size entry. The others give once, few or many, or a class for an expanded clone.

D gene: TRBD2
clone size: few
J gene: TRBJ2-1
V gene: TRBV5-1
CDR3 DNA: TGCGCCAGCAAGTTCAGCGGGGGCCCGTGGAATGAGCAGTTCTTC
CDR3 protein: CASKFSGGPWNEQFF

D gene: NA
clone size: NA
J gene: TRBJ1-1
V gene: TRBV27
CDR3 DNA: TGTGCCAGCAGTGGAGACCGGGGGCGGGCCTTCTTT
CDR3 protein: CASSGDRGRAFF

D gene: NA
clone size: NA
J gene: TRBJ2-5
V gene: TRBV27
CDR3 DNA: TGTGCCAGCAGTCTTATCGACCCCCCTCCTAAGTACTTC
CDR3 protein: CASSLIDPPPKYF

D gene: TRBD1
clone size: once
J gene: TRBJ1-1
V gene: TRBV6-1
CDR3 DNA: TGTGCCAGCAGCATACAGGGGGCGATGAACACTGAAGCTTTCTTT
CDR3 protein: CASSIQGAMNTEAFF

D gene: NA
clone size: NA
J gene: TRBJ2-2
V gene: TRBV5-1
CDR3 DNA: TGCGCCAGCAGCTTGGAAGGACAGATCGCCGGGGAGCTGTTTTTT
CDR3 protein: CASSLEGQIAGELFF

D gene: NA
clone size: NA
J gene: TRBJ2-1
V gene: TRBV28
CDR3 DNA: TGTGCCAGCTACCAAAACGGGGCCCTCCACAATGAGCAGTTCTTC
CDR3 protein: CASYQNGALHNEQFF

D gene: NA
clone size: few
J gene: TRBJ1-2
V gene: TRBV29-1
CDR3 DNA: TGCAGCGTTGAAGATCTACAGGGACGGGGCTATGGCTACACCTTC
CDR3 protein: CSVEDLQGRGYGYTF

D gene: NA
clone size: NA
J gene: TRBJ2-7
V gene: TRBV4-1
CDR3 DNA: TGCGCCAGCAGCCAAGGACTAGGGAACTCCTACGAGCAGTACTTC
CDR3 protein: CASSQGLGNSYEQYF

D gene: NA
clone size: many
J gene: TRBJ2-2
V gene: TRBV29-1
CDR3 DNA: TGCAGCGTTGAAGATGCGCGGGCCGGGGAGCTGTTTTTT
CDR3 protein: CSVEDARAGELFF

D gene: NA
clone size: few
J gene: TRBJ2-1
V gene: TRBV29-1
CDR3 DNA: TGCAGCGTTGACTCCAATGAGCAGTTCTTC
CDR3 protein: CSVDSNEQFF

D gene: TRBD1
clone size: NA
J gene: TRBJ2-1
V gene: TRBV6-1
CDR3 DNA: TGTGCCAGCAGTCGCGTTGACAGGGTGGCCTACAATGAGCAGTTCTTC
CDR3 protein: CASSRVDRVAYNEQFF

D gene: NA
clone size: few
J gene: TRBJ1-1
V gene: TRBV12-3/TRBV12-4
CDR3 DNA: TGTGCCAGCAGTCTTATCTGGAGTGGACACCCGAACGCTGAAGCTTTCTTT
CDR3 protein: CASSLIWSGHPNAEAFF

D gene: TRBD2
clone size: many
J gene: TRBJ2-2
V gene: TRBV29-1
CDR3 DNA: TGCAGCGTTGACGGACCCGACGGCGGGGGGGCGTCCGGGGAGCTGTTTTTT
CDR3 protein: CSVDGPDGGGASGELFF

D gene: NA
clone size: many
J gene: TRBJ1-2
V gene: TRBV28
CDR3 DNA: TGTGCCAGCAGTTTAGGACCCCCCTATGGCTACACCTTC
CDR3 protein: CASSLGPPYGYTF

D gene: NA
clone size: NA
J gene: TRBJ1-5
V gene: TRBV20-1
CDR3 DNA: TGCAGTGCTACTAAGGGGGTAAACAATCAGCCCCAGCATTTT
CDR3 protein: CSATKGVNNQPQHF

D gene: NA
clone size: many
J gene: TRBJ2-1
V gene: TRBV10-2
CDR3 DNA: TGCGCCAGCAGTGAGATGGGGGATGAGCAGTTCTTC
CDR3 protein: CASSEMGDEQFF

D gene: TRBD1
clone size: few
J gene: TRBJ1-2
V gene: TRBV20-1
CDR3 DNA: TGCAGTGCTTCGCGACAGGGGGCTAACTATGGCTACACCTTC
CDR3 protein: CSASRQGANYGYTF

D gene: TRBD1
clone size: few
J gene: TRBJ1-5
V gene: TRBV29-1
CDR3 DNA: TGCAGCGTAGGAGACAGGGACAATCAGCCCCAGCATTTT
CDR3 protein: CSVGDRDNQPQHF

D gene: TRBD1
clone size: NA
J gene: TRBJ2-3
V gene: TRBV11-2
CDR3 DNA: TGTGCCAGCAGCTTCCGGGACAGGGCCAGCACAGATACGCAGTATTTT
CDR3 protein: CASSFRDRASTDTQYF

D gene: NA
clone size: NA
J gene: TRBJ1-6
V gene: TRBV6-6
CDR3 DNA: TGTGCCAGCACCCTATCAAGAGAATCACCCCTCCACTTT
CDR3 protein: CASTLSRESPLHF